Given below is one T cell receptor (beta chain) in context. Its target is unknown. Other DNA sequences within the sample encode an identical CDR3. This record comes from a study of shared clonotypes between healthy human individuals. Background on the study: Per donor, three plates held CD4 naive cells, three held CD4 memory, two held CD8 naive and one held CD8 memory.

This CDR3 is built from 15 residues. The germline V gene encodes CDR1 MNHEY and CDR2 SMNVEV (reference sequence). Germline trimming cut 0 bases from V and 3 bases from J; bases unmatched to any gene: 3. Some clones are missing from TCRdb's copy, which holds only in-frame ones; the method was immunoSEQ multiplex PCR. The sample has about 2 million clones; about 95% are singletons. Study-level results: Sequencing depth was expected to affect clonotype sharing among donors. Sorted-subset samples were not fully sequenced, rarefaction indicated.

Positive CCR7 selection of CD45RO-negative cells yielded the naive CD8 cells, and terminally differentiated effector memory CD45RA+ cells were excluded. The receptor comes from a man younger than 30 in good health. The chain has TRBV27 and TRBJ2-7; 9 bases are shared with TRBD1. Sequencing was done on a sample of naive CD8+ T cells sorted from blood. CDR3 sequence reads: CASSLSGTGSYEQYF. CDR3 in DNA: TGTGCCAGCAGTTTATCCGGGACAGGGAGCTACGAGCAGTACTTC.